The 19 T cell receptor beta chains presented below share a single source sample, sequenced in a study of blood T cell repertoires in COVID-19. Method: immunoSEQ multiplex PCR; TCRdb's copy keeps in-frame clones and lacks some. The sample lists a few hundred thousand clones, approximately 88% seen once, with over 6% in the top ten. Sequenced: peripheral blood. The origin of the receptors is a woman aged 25 to 45 who had recovered from COVID-19.

This chain connects TRBV4-3 to TRBJ1-4, with D uncertain. There are 16 residues in the CDR3. Germline CDR1 reads LGHNA; CDR2 reads YSLEER. V lost 1 base and J lost 5, with 14 bases in between. The CDR3 loop reads CASSQASRVLNEKLFF. The CDR3 DNA reads as TGCGCCAGCAGCCAAGCTTCCCGGGTCCTCAATGAAAAACTGTTTTTT.

Points on this clone: This sample also contains other DNA sequences that code for the same CDR3. The chain uses TRBV5-1 and TRBJ2-7, with D tentatively TRBD2 (6 bases). The CDR3 is made up of 14 amino acids. CDR1 and CDR2 (germline): SGHRS, YFSETQ. V dropped 5 bases and J dropped 4 bases, with 16 bases sitting between them. CDR3 region: CASSLGGGGYEQYF. The CDR3 bases are TGCGCCAGCAGTCTTGGGGGAGGAGGTTACGAGCAGTACTTC.

The CDR3, as DNA: TGTGCCACCAGCAGAGATTCCCCGAGCTCTGGAAACACCATATATTTT. Translated, it gives CATSRDSPSSGNTIYF. The chain links TRBV15 to TRBJ1-3; D call uncertain. Trimming cost V 0 bases and J 0 bases, with 9 bases left between them. The CDR3 has 16 amino acids. Germline CDR1 LNHNV, CDR2 YYDKDF (reference sequence).

This clone came up a few times. J is TRBJ1-1 and V is TRBV5-1, with D perhaps TRBD1 (5 bases). Germline CDR1 reads SGHRS; CDR2 reads YFSETQ. Between the trimmed V and J ends, which lost 3 bases and 0 bases, there was a span of 15 bases. The length of the CDR3 is 16 residues. The CDR3 coding sequence is TGCGCCAGCAGCTCCGGGGGTGTGTGGCTGAACACTGAAGCTTTCTTT. As protein: CASSSGGVWLNTEAFF.

This clone was detected once. CDR3 sequence reads: CARRLEPGQGAYEQYF. The CDR3 nucleotides are TGTGCCAGAAGATTAGAACCGGGACAGGGGGCTTACGAGCAGTACTTC. The V call is TRBV5-3, the J call TRBJ2-7; TRBD1 matches at 12 bases. TRBV5-3 is reported as an ORF; its role is uncertain. The CDR3 consists of 16 residues. V lost 5 bases, J lost 4 bases, and 10 bases stayed unmatched.

J is TRBJ1-1 and V is TRBV28; 8 bases align to TRBD1. CDR3 size: 14 residues. V shed 5 bases, J shed 5 bases, and the junction held 7 bases outside the gene matches. Germline V gives CDR1 MDHEN, CDR2 SYDVKM. DNA of the CDR3: TGTGCCAGCAGTGCAGGGGGCGCGGTAACTGAAGCTTTCTTT. Translated: CASSAGGAVTEAFF.

The gene calls are TRBV6-2 or TRBV6-3 and TRBJ1-2, with 10 bases identical to TRBD1. Germline V gene sequence: CDR1 MNHEY, CDR2 SVGEGT. Unmatched junction bases numbered 1, after V lost 4 bases and J lost 8 bases. The CDR3 consists of 12 residues. The CDR3 region is CASSLDRGGYTF. The CDR3 nucleotides read TGTGCCAGCAGTTTGGACAGGGGGGGCTACACCTTC.

This rearrangement joins TRBV3-1 (or the pseudogene TRBV3-2) to TRBJ1-1; unclear D gene. Germline assignment: CDR1 LGHDT and CDR2 YNNKEL (reference sequence). This CDR3 has 13 residues. V lost 0 bases to trimming and J lost 4 bases, with 6 bases between them. The CDR3 DNA reads as TGTGCCAGCAGCCAAGATCGTTCCACTGAAGCTTTCTTT. Residues: CASSQDRSTEAFF.

The chain is built from TRBV7-9 and TRBJ2-7, with a possible D match to TRBD1 (5 bases). V was trimmed by 5 bases and J by 2 bases, leaving 10 bases between them. The CDR3 length is 13 residues. Germline V gene lookup returns CDR1 SEHNR and CDR2 FQNEAQ (reference sequence). The CDR3 region has the DNA TGTGCCAGCAGCCCGACAGAGACCTACGAGCAGTACTTC. Amino acids: CASSPTETYEQYF.

The chain carries TRBV19 and TRBJ1-4; tentative D call: TRBD1 (5 bases). Germline loops: CDR1 LNHDA, CDR2 SQIVND (reference sequence). Trimming shortened V by 3 bases and J by 8 bases, and 13 bases separated the two germline ends. The CDR3 is made up of 14 amino acids. The CDR3 region has the DNA TGTGCCAGTAGTATTAACAGGCCCCGCGAAAAACTGTTTTTT. Translating gives CASSINRPREKLFF.

This chain connects TRBV20-1 to TRBJ1-1; 9 nucleotides align to TRBD1. The CDR3 consists of 16 residues. Trimming removed 3 bases from V and 3 bases from J; junction bases left unmatched: 11. CDR1 is DFQATT, CDR2 SNEGSKA, per germline (reference sequence). As DNA, the CDR3 is TGCAGTGCTAGTCAACTGGGGACAGGGTTGGACACTGAAGCTTTCTTT. Translated: CSASQLGTGLDTEAFF.

The rearrangement links TRBV5-1 to TRBJ2-1; possible D gene TRBD2, 5 bases. The germline V gene encodes CDR1 SGHRS and CDR2 YFSETQ. V lost 5 bases to trimming and J lost 5 bases, with 14 bases between them. The length of the CDR3 is 14 residues. The CDR3 spells CASRLSPRDNEQFF. DNA of the CDR3: TGCGCCAGCAGGTTAAGCCCGCGGGACAATGAGCAGTTCTTC.

This chain uses TRBV10-3 with TRBJ2-5; TRBD2 aligns across 10 bases. There are 16 residues in the CDR3. V lost 6 bases and J lost 3; bases outside the gene matches: 10. The germline CDR1 and CDR2 sequences are ENHRY and SYGVKD. This CDR3 reads CAISVWTSGDKETQYF. CDR3 DNA: TGTGCCATCAGCGTCTGGACTAGCGGCGATAAAGAGACCCAGTACTTC.

This clone was seen only once. The J gene is TRBJ2-7, the V gene TRBV11-3, with D possibly TRBD2 on 5 matching bases. The CDR3 has 14 residues. The germline V and J ends were trimmed by 1 base and 5 bases, with 12 bases remaining between them. CDR1 is SGHNT and CDR2 is YENEEA in the germline V gene. The CDR3 region is CASSLGGAGDEQYF. The DNA of the CDR3 is TGTGCCAGCAGCTTAGGGGGTGCCGGGGACGAGCAGTACTTC.

V and J are TRBV5-8 and TRBJ2-7; 10 bases agree with TRBD1. After removal of 0 bases from V and 3 bases from J, the junction contained 9 bases not matched to a gene. The germline V gene has CDR1 SGHTS and CDR2 YDEGEE. The CDR3 has 17 amino acids. CDR3 sequence: CASSLGGGTGAIYEQYF. The DNA of the CDR3 is TGTGCCAGCAGCTTGGGAGGGGGGACAGGGGCGATCTACGAGCAGTACTTC.

This clone was seen repeatedly, ten times or more. The rearrangement joins TRBV11-3 to TRBJ2-7; D is unclear. V lost 5 bases to trimming and J lost 5 bases, with 13 bases between them. There are 13 residues in the CDR3. Germline V gene lookup returns CDR1 SGHNT and CDR2 YENEEA. CDR3 sequence: CASSPRTRDEQYF. The CDR3 DNA is TGTGCCAGCAGCCCCAGAACCCGGGACGAGCAGTACTTC.

This chain uses TRBV28 with TRBJ1-1, with TRBD1 identical over 7 bases. The CDR3 totals 13 residues. Looked up from germline, CDR1 is MDHEN and CDR2 is SYDVKM. After removal of 6 bases from V and 5 bases from J, the junction contained 6 bases not matched to a gene. CDR3 residues: CASREGRGTEAFF. Written as DNA, the CDR3 is TGTGCCAGCAGGGAAGGCAGGGGGACTGAAGCTTTCTTT.

This chain connects TRBV28 to TRBJ2-7; TRBD1 matches at 8 bases. CDR3 length: 14 residues. Trimming removed 3 bases from V and 3 bases from J; junction bases left unmatched: 4. CDR1 is MDHEN and CDR2 is SYDVKM in the germline V gene. CDR3: CASSLTGANYEQYF. CDR3 bases: TGTGCCAGCAGTTTGACAGGGGCAAACTACGAGCAGTACTTC.

The table lists this clone with a count of one. This sequence joins TRBV28 and TRBJ1-5; the D is unclear. This CDR3 has 16 amino acids. The V and J ends lost 5 bases and 6 bases respectively, with 20 bases between them. CDR1 and CDR2 (germline): MDHEN, SYDVKM. CDR3 sequence (DNA): TGTGCCAGCAGTCCCACTGCCCAAGTAGAACGTCAGCCCCAGCATTTT. Translating it yields CASSPTAQVERQPQHF.